The 8 T cell receptor beta chains listed next were all sequenced from one sample in a study of brain T cells in children with intractable seizures. Time point: blood from clinic visit 5 months post-surgery; TSC patient then seizure free. Method: immunoSEQ multiplex PCR; TCRdb's copy keeps in-frame clones and lacks some. The top ten clones hold approximately 5% of a sample with hundreds of thousands of clones, about 93% of them seen once. The sample in question was peripheral blood, obtained roughly 5 months after surgery. The receptors originated from a boy in the first two years of life with tuberous sclerosis and intractable seizures.

Only one count was recorded for this clone. For the CDR3, the DNA is TGTGCCAGCATCGACGGGACAGTTAATCAGCCCCAGCATTTT. It specifies CASIDGTVNQPQHF. The rearrangement uses TRBV28 and TRBJ1-5; 7 bases are shared with TRBD1. From germline, CDR1 is MDHEN and CDR2 SYDVKM. The CDR3 covers 14 residues. Unmatched junction bases numbered 7, after V lost 7 bases and J lost 4 bases.

The genes are TRBV7-3 and TRBJ2-1; D is undetermined. The CDR3 contains 14 residues. Trimming removed 1 base from V and 6 bases from J, with 10 bases in between. CDR1 is SGHTA, CDR2 FQGTGA, per germline. CDR3 DNA: TGTGCCAGCAGCTTAAGCCTCTCGGTCAATGAGCAGTTCTTC. Protein: CASSLSLSVNEQFF.

DNA for the CDR3: TGTGCCAGCAGGGTCGGGGAGACCCAGTACTTC. This codes for CASRVGETQYF. The chain employs TRBV5-6 and TRBJ2-5; D is unclear. V dropped 5 bases and J dropped 5 bases, with 7 bases sitting between them. CDR1 and CDR2 from the germline V gene are SGHDT and YYEEEE. The CDR3 runs 11 residues.

The V gene is TRBV6-5, the J gene TRBJ2-7; TRBD1 is a possible D gene (6 bases). This CDR3 is 16 amino acids long. Trimming stripped 2 bases from V and 2 bases from J, with 16 bases between. Germline CDR1 reads MNHEY; CDR2 reads SVGAGI. CDR3 coding DNA: TGTGCCAGCAGTTACGGTCTTCAGGGGACCCCCTACGAGCAGTACTTC. Protein sequence: CASSYGLQGTPYEQYF.

V and J are TRBV28 and TRBJ2-3, with 15 bases lining up with TRBD2. The CDR3 has 19 residues. Germline CDR1 MDHEN, CDR2 SYDVKM. After removal of 5 bases from V and 2 bases from J, the junction contained 11 bases not matched to a gene. The CDR3 coding sequence is TGTGCCAGCAGTCCCAGAGGACTAGCGGGAGGGCCAGTCACAGATACGCAGTATTTT. It encodes CASSPRGLAGGPVTDTQYF.

V is TRBV3-1 (or the pseudogene TRBV3-2) and J is TRBJ2-7, with 7 bases that match TRBD2. CDR3 size: 16 residues. Germline assignment: CDR1 LGHDT and CDR2 YNNKEL (reference sequence). With V trimmed by 3 bases and J by 3 bases, 11 bases remained unmatched. The CDR3 nucleotides read TGTGCCAGCAGCCAGCCCCGGGGTAGCGGGTTCTACGAGCAGTACTTC. Translated, it gives CASSQPRGSGFYEQYF.

The V gene is TRBV3-1 (or the pseudogene TRBV3-2), the J gene TRBJ1-3, with TRBD1 as a possible D gene (6 bases). Germline lookup yields CDR1 LGHDT and CDR2 YNNKEL (reference sequence). V shed 6 bases and J shed 0 bases, with 9 bases lying between them. There are 14 residues in the CDR3. For the CDR3, the DNA is TGTGCCAGCAGACTGGACAGCTCTGGAAACACCATATATTTT. The encoded protein is CASRLDSSGNTIYF.

The genes are TRBV20-1 and TRBJ1-1; D might be TRBD1 (6 bases). V lost 3 bases, J lost 0 bases, and 11 bases lay in between. This CDR3 region has 14 residues. Germline V lookup: CDR1 DFQATT, CDR2 SNEGSKA (reference sequence). The CDR3 loop is CSASRGAMNTEAFF. The CDR3 nucleotides read TGCAGTGCTAGTCGGGGGGCCATGAACACTGAAGCTTTCTTT.